This T cell receptor (beta chain) emerged from a study of technical replicates of blood from several donors. This table comes from immunoSEQ multiplex PCR, and its TCRdb copy is limited to in-frame clones, with some not included. In the table there are approximately 74,000 clones, roughly 98% of which are singletons. This CDR3 spans 14 amino acids. Germline V gene sequence: CDR1 MNHEY, CDR2 SMNVEV (reference sequence). After removal of 4 bases from V and 3 bases from J, the junction contained 5 bases not matched to a gene. The sequenced sample consisted of T cells isolated from PBMCs. The receptor was derived from a human donor in good health. The gene calls are TRBV27 and TRBJ2-7; 8 bases match TRBD1. The CDR3 nucleotides read TGTGCCAGCAGTTACGGACAGGGCTTCTACGAGCAGTACTTC. Its translation: CASSYGQGFYEQYF.